A single sample gave rise to the 14 T cell receptor beta chains below, sequenced in a study of shared clonotypes between healthy human individuals. Using immunoSEQ multiplex PCR, the repertoire was profiled, and TCRdb retains in-frame clones only, with some absent. The table shows some 350,000 clones, with around 74% occurring only once. Sequencing was carried out using memory CD4+ T cells sorted from blood. The subset: CD45RA-negative fraction. These receptors were obtained from a man aged 25-45 years in good health.

The chain links TRBV30 to TRBJ2-7, with a weak D call TRBD2 (5 bases). V was trimmed by 1 base and J by 6 bases, leaving 10 bases between them. Germline V gene lookup returns CDR1 GTSNPN and CDR2 SVGIG (reference sequence). There are 12 residues in the CDR3. Here the CDR3 reads CAWSGILAEQYF. DNA for the CDR3: TGTGCCTGGAGTGGGATCCTAGCCGAGCAGTACTTC.

The V and J genes are TRBV5-4 and TRBJ1-1; D ambiguous. The germline V gene has CDR1 SGHNT and CDR2 YYREEE (reference sequence). CDR3 length equals 15 residues. Between the trimmed V and J ends, which lost 2 bases and 1 base, there was a span of 12 bases. The CDR3 bases are TGTGCCAGCAGCTTCGGTACCGCGGGGAACACTGAAGCTTTCTTT. Translation: CASSFGTAGNTEAFF.

The V call is TRBV5-1, the J call TRBJ2-1, with D perhaps TRBD2 (6 bases). The CDR3 has 14 residues. V was clipped by 0 bases and J by 7 bases, with 11 bases between them. CDR1 and CDR2 from the germline V gene are SGHRS and YFSETQ. DNA of the CDR3: TGCGCCAGCAGCTTGGGTGACGGGAGTAATGAGCAGTTCTTC. It is translated as CASSLGDGSNEQFF.

J is TRBJ1-4 and V is TRBV18; TRBD1 is a possible D gene (6 bases). CDR3 size: 13 residues. Trimming removed 7 bases at V and 7 bases at J, with 13 bases between. CDR1 is KGHSH and CDR2 is LQKENI in the germline V gene. This CDR3 is CASFRGPSEKLFF. In nucleotides, the CDR3 is TGTGCCAGCTTCCGGGGGCCGAGTGAAAAACTGTTTTTT.

The chain couples TRBV7-8 to TRBJ2-7; 14 bases fit TRBD2. Trimming at V came to 5 bases and at J to 7 bases, leaving 7 bases not matched to a gene. The CDR3 is 15 amino acids. The germline V gene has CDR1 SGHVS and CDR2 FQNEAQ. The chain's CDR3 is CASSRGLAGANEQYF. The CDR3 DNA reads as TGTGCCAGCAGCCGGGGACTAGCGGGAGCAAATGAGCAGTACTTC.

The chain has TRBV10-1 and TRBJ2-1; D remains ambiguous. Germline V gives CDR1 WNHNN, CDR2 SYGVQD (reference sequence). The CDR3 consists of 16 residues. V was trimmed by 7 bases and J by 8 bases, leaving 24 bases between them. The CDR3 region has the DNA TGCGCCAGCACTGACGCCCTAGGAGTCCTTATACATGAGCAGTTCTTC. It codes for CASTDALGVLIHEQFF.

The rearrangement links TRBV4-1 to TRBJ2-2; no clear D. Germline CDR1 reads MGHRA; CDR2 reads YSYEKL. The V gene lost 4 bases and the J gene lost 4 bases, with 13 bases spanning the gap. The CDR3 length is 15 residues. The DNA of the CDR3 is TGCGCCAGCAGCCGCGACACTTTAGGCACCGGGGAGCTGTTTTTT. The encoded protein is CASSRDTLGTGELFF.

The rearrangement links TRBV9 to TRBJ1-1, with no clear D. CDR3 length: 14 residues. The V end lost 4 bases, the J end lost 2 bases, and 12 bases lay between the germline ends. CDR1 is SGDLS and CDR2 is YYNGEE in the germline V gene. The CDR3 DNA reads as TGTGCCAGCAGCCCTTCATCACGAAACACTGAAGCTTTCTTT. Amino acids: CASSPSSRNTEAFF.

The V call is TRBV2, the J call TRBJ1-5; D gene unclear. Between the trimmed V and J ends, which lost 4 bases and 5 bases, there was a span of 15 bases. CDR1 is SNHLY, CDR2 FYNNEI, per germline. This CDR3 spans 15 amino acids. CDR3 bases: TGTGCCAGCAGTGGGACTTTTGCAGGTGATCAGCCCCAGCATTTT. Protein: CASSGTFAGDQPQHF.

At least ten counts were recorded for this clone. The gene calls are TRBV7-2 and TRBJ1-5; D remains ambiguous. CDR1 is SGHTA, CDR2 FQGNSA, per germline. V was trimmed by 2 bases and J by 6 bases, leaving 14 bases between them. The CDR3 is 15 amino acids. The DNA for the CDR3 is TGTGCCAGCAGCTTACTAGGAACCTTCGGTCAGCCCCAGCATTTT. Translating it yields CASSLLGTFGQPQHF.

This chain joins TRBV29-1 and TRBJ2-2, with D possibly matching TRBD1 (7 bases). V lost 5 bases and J 4 bases, leaving 14 bases between the germline ends. The germline V gene encodes CDR1 SQVTM and CDR2 ANQGSEA. The CDR3 has 14 residues. CDR3: CSVTNQGGTGELFF. The CDR3 DNA sequence: TGCAGCGTTACCAATCAGGGGGGCACCGGGGAGCTGTTTTTT.

This chain links TRBV6-5 with TRBJ1-2; 7 positions agree with TRBD1. Trimming at V came to 2 bases and at J to 5 bases, leaving 5 bases not matched to a gene. The CDR3 is made up of 14 amino acids. The germline V gene has CDR1 MNHEY and CDR2 SVGAGI. The CDR3 protein is CASSYRQGAYGYTF. CDR3 coding DNA: TGTGCCAGCAGTTACAGACAGGGAGCTTATGGCTACACCTTC.

The gene calls are TRBV6-6 and TRBJ2-7; D unresolved. The V and J ends lost 2 bases and 7 bases respectively, with 9 bases between them. The CDR3 covers 12 residues. Germline V gene lookup returns CDR1 MNHNY and CDR2 SVGAGI (reference sequence). This CDR3 reads CASSYTIREQYF. Written as DNA, the CDR3 is TGTGCCAGCAGTTACACCATAAGGGAGCAGTACTTC.

V is TRBV10-3 and J is TRBJ1-1; D not certain. The CDR3 contains 11 residues. Germline CDR1 ENHRY, CDR2 SYGVKD. V lost 5 bases to trimming and J lost 3 bases, with 4 bases between them. CDR3 nucleotide sequence: TGTGCCATCAGTTCGTACACTGAAGCTTTCTTT. This encodes CAISSYTEAFF.